The rows below give T cell receptor beta chains drawn from one sample of a study of blood T cells in healthy people across ages. TCRdb reprocessed the 5' RACE reads with MiXCR, giving one entry per CDR3 protein. The sample includes roughly 2 million distinct CDR3 sequences, 49% seen only once; the top ten take about 2.1%. Sequencing was done on a sample of blood. Receptor source: a woman aged 40 to 50 in good health. CDR3s leave out the opening cysteine and the closing phenylalanine or tryptophan. D genes are given only for firm matches. Not all rows give a size; the values are once, few, many and, for expanded clones, a class.

v_gene,j_gene,d_gene,abundance,CDR3aa
TRBV7-2,TRBJ1-2,-,-,ASSQDRTYGYT
TRBV7-2,TRBJ2-7,-,few,ASSLVWRGDEQY
TRBV6-5,TRBJ2-6,-,-,ASSFAWGSGANVLT
TRBV27,TRBJ2-7,TRBD2,-,ASSLAAGGYCERY
TRBV23-1,TRBJ2-1,-,-,ASSQFYTKRNNEQF
TRBV7-2,TRBJ2-1,TRBD2,-,ASSQIRGGVDEQF
TRBV6-2/TRBV6-3,TRBJ2-3,-,-,ASSYASRPDTQY
TRBV29-1,TRBJ1-4,-,few,SVEELGRGKLF
TRBV9,TRBJ2-3,TRBD1,once,ASSAGTGNADAQY
TRBV28,TRBJ1-2,-,-,ASSDLNYGYT
TRBV5-1,TRBJ2-5,TRBD1,-,ASSARTGEGTQY
TRBV29-1,TRBJ2-5,TRBD1,-,SAQDRGNEQY
TRBV6-5,TRBJ1-6,TRBD1,-,ASSPLTGGNSPLH